This T cell receptor (beta chain) is from a study of cytomegalovirus exposure and HLA in healthy donors listed by TCRdb under 2017. Study-level background: An earlier analysis of some 600 of the donors reported 276 Gb of sequence data and 117 million unique TCR beta sequences obtained from about 179 million T cells. An early release that covered more than 550 HLA-typed donors contained approximately 300 gigabases of sequencing data and 65 million to 100 million unique TCR sequences. Of the approximately 400 genotyped donors, 75% to 85% were placed in the genetic ancestry cluster associated with self-reported Caucasian donors. The study aimed to test whether cataloging public T cell receptors could reveal signatures of past pathogen exposure. The study profiled the T cell repertoires of approximately 700 subjects by immunosequencing and related them to cytomegalovirus serostatus. A separate validation cohort of 90 to 150 different subjects was used in addition to the roughly 720-subject first cohort. The study combined high-throughput TCR immunosequencing, statistical association of individual TCRs with disease status, and machine learning to predict cytomegalovirus infection status. In a later analysis, previously published TCR beta repertoires from 600 to 850 donors were re-analyzed and high-resolution HLA genotyping was added so that TCR occurrence patterns could be studied. The later analysis used no new phenotypic data to find candidate immune exposures, relying instead on TCR beta sequences and their occurrence across donors. To decide whether each TCR beta V gene segment behaved as functional or pseudogenic, an earlier analysis of approximately 590 of the donors relied on high-throughput TCR beta sequencing. Donor age, sex, ethnicity and CMV serostatus were collected together with the repertoire data. In a later genetic analysis, genome-wide SNP genotypes for about 55% of the 666 donors were used, and that subset was treated as a discovery cohort. All discovery cohort repertoires had been generated using a single sequencing platform. HLA typing included class I and class II loci at four-digit resolution. Typing coverage differed by locus: A, B, C, DRB1 and DQB1 were typed in about 620-630 donors, DQA1 in about 510, DPA1 in some 600, and DPB1 in approximately 450. Four or five DR-DQ haplotypes were handled as single units for association and clustering because linkage in the cohort was strong. On average, around 200,000 unique TCR beta nucleotide sequences were sequenced per donor among roughly 430 genotyped donors of the cohort, with about 19% of those sequences being non-productive.

The cohort was made up of approximately 700 healthy bone marrow donors. All cohort members were sampled while nominally healthy, although unrecorded immune exposures were likely present. The donor tested CMV seronegative and was one of the 352 seronegative cohort members. Every donor gave a peripheral blood sample, and the peripheral blood mononuclear cells from that sample were used for TCR beta sequencing. The Qiagen DNeasy Blood Extraction Kit was used to extract genomic DNA from the blood cell samples. As concerns this clone: Its antigen specificity is not known.

Library creation used the immunoSEQ multiplex PCR assay. For the multiplex PCR, a mixture combining 60 forward primers for TCR Vbeta segments and 13 reverse primers for TCR Jbeta segments was used. Amplification of the CDR3 region of rearranged TCR beta genes was performed with a multiplex PCR assay on genomic DNA. On the Illumina HiSeq System, the amplified TCR beta libraries were sequenced as 87-base-pair reads. In the authors' own workflow: In a later analysis, tens of millions of unique TCR beta chains were counted across the 690 or so repertoires, and around 10 million of these chains were shared by at least two donors. A nearest-neighbor algorithm error-corrected the raw reads and collapsed the reads into unique sequences, merging closely related sequences to remove PCR and sequencing errors. Alignment of CDR3 sequences to IMGT reference sequences was used to assign V, D and J gene segments. For a sequence to be retained, a match of at least six nucleotides to both a V gene segment and a J gene segment was required. A rearrangement was called productive if the CDR3 had no stop codons and remained in frame with V and J, and every other rearrangement was called non-productive. Following IMGT convention, CDR3 was defined as the stretch from the second conserved V-encoded cysteine up to the conserved J-encoded phenylalanine. The earlier analysis of some 600 of the donors excluded sequences that lacked an unambiguous match to a single V gene segment. An earlier analysis of a few hundred of the donors called V segments functional above 56.7% productive rearrangements and segregating when the between-donor standard deviation exceeded 5%. To diagnose cytomegalovirus status from the catalog of TCR beta chain sequences, a statistical classification framework was built. In a later analysis, TCR nucleotide sequences were compared against IMGT/GENE-DB human TR gene sequences so that V and J genes could be assigned. Using the TCRdist pipeline, a later analysis assigned CDR3 sequences along with most-parsimonious VDJ recombination scenarios. In a later analysis, each TCR beta chain was defined by its CDR3 amino acid sequence together with its V-gene family, and reads without a unique V-gene family were excluded. As a way to deal with suspected cross-contamination and a sequencing artifact, a later analysis dropped hundreds of nucleotide sequences that were highly shared and had low generation probability. In a later analysis, a clonal expansion index for each public chain was calculated from normalized within-repertoire ranks of inferred template counts. In a later analysis, generation probabilities were computed using a VDJ recombination model fitted to out-of-frame rearrangements, and the results were checked against IGoR. Hypergeometric tests were used in a later analysis to score TCR-TCR, TCR-HLA and TCR-CMV co-occurrence, with a repertoire-size bias correction applied to the TCR pairs. To estimate false discovery rates, a later analysis permuted the HLA or CMV assignments 20 times. In a later analysis, co-occurring TCRs were grouped using DBSCAN, and TCRdist sequence similarity was added for clustering within HLA-allele-positive subsets. Co-occurrence clustering excluded repertoires with fewer than 30,000 or more than 120,000 public chains, plus five with anomalous nucleotide sharing. TCRdb retrieved this table from immuneACCESS and kept in-frame rearrangements only. Not all clones are present; in checked studies, unresolved V genes account for under half, and no reason is known for the remainder. Clonal size and the V and J genes are those of that table, whereas D and trimming came from the DNA. The table for this sample shows roughly 200,000 clones. The ten top clones hold under 6.5% of the sample.

V lost 8 bases and J lost 6 bases; the stretch between them is 13 bases long. The CDR3 sequence holds 13 residues, the cysteine and phenylalanine included. Only the CDR3 part of the read is kept: 39 bases, read in frame from the first base. The germline V gene gives CDR1 as SGHAT and CDR2 as FQNNGV. Results and caveats for the whole study, not just this receptor: Cytomegalovirus status was reported to be diagnosed by the classifier with high specificity and sensitivity in both the original and validation cohorts. Because some donors lacked HLA typing at each locus, the association tests relied only on the typed subset. A cluster of highly shared sequence variants was judged likely to represent a technical artifact of the sequencing pipeline. When HLA alleles, especially DR and DQ, strongly co-occurred, attributing TCR associations to individual alleles was difficult. Most TCR sequences were observed very rarely across donors, whereas some public TCRs were present in many individuals. An earlier analysis of around 600 of the donors showed that most TCR beta V segments appeared in productive rearrangements either about 87% or about 30% of the time, which broadly matched IMGT annotations. A few of the identified cytomegalovirus-associated TCR beta chains were confirmed in vitro to be specific for cytomegalovirus antigens. This cohort had only TCR beta chains sequenced, and the lack of alpha or paired-chain data limited which features could be detected. A further reported finding was that TCR beta sequences accurately predicted the HLA-A and HLA-B alleles for most subjects in the first cohort. A later analysis reported that several top co-occurrence clusters appeared linked to parvovirus B19, influenza, CMV and Epstein-Barr virus. A later analysis found that most CMV-associated TCR beta chains appeared HLA-restricted, with HLA associations seemingly driven largely by CMV exposure. For the cohort, immune exposure information was limited to CMV serostatus. Roughly uniform sequencing depth across donors was assumed in presence/absence analyses, although this assumption may not hold. Linkage disequilibrium might explain the correlated functional status among segregating V segments, but an unknown experimental factor could not be ruled out. Some IMGT-functional V segments, including TRBV6-2 and TRBV6-3, could not be distinguished by the 87-base-pair reads and were therefore excluded. An association between a missense DCLRE1C variant and V-gene and J-gene trimming of TCR beta chains was found in a later genetic analysis and replicated in an independent cohort. In a later analysis, around 17,000 TCR beta sequences were associated with specific HLA alleles at a false discovery rate of 0.05. The earlier analysis of approximately 560 of the donors excluded approximately 15 rarely observed V segments, including chromosome 9 orphons, because counts were too low. According to a later genetic analysis, donors in an Asian-associated ancestry cluster had fewer N-insertions in productive TCRs than the approximately 610-donor mean. In a later analysis, the rate of TCR association differed among HLA loci, with DRB1 alleles having the most associated TCRs and HLA-C alleles having the fewest. Compared with equally common non-associated chains, HLA-associated TCR beta chains in a later analysis were more clonally expanded and had lower generation probabilities. The study listed 150 to 200 TCR beta chains as associated with cytomegalovirus. It was suggested by the authors that the approach could potentially be generalized to other disease states and immunological phenotypes.

The receptor's source is a man younger than 40 in good health and CMV-seronegative. The chain is assembled from TRBV11-2 and TRBJ2-2; the D gene is perhaps TRBD1, from 6 matching bases. The sample taken for sequencing was PBMCs. The nucleotide sequence reads TGTGCCAGCGCCCCACAGGGCTCCGGGGAGCTGTTTTTT. The encoded protein is CASAPQGSGELFF.